These 5 T cell receptor beta chains were sequenced from one sample in a study of OX40 agonist ivuxolimab in advanced cancers. Generated by immunoSEQ multiplex PCR, the TCRdb table keeps only in-frame clones and is missing some. The sample has nearly 25,000 clones, about 80% seen once; the top ten hold more than 1.2%. Material: CD4+ or CD8+ T cells sorted from blood, obtained in a trial of the OX40 agonist ivuxolimab. These receptors were taken from an adult with an advanced solid tumor such as melanoma, head and neck, liver or kidney cancer.

This clone was counted a few times. V usage is TRBV5-1 and J usage is TRBJ1-5, with 7 nucleotides matching TRBD1. Germline CDR1 reads SGHRS; CDR2 reads YFSETQ. V dropped 0 bases and J dropped 4; count of bases not matched to a gene: 4. CDR3 length: 15 residues. In DNA form, the CDR3 reads TGCGCCAGCAGCTTGGCAACAGGGGATAATCAGCCCCAGCATTTT. Its translation: CASSLATGDNQPQHF.

V and J are TRBV27 and TRBJ1-4; D perhaps matches TRBD1 (5 bases). Germline-derived CDR1 and CDR2 are MNHEY and SMNVEV (reference sequence). V gave up 8 bases and J gave up 0 bases, with 16 bases separating them. The CDR3 totals 16 residues. CDR3 bases: TGTGCCAGCTCCCCCCCTGACAGCCCAACTAATGAAAAACTGTTTTTT. The encoded protein is CASSPPDSPTNEKLFF.

The chain links TRBV4-3 to TRBJ2-6; D unresolved. Germline V gives CDR1 LGHNA, CDR2 YSLEER. V was pared by 0 bases and J by 2 bases, with 8 bases between. This CDR3 comprises 16 residues. The CDR3 sequence: CASSQDLTAGANVLTF. Written as DNA, the CDR3 is TGCGCCAGCAGCCAAGATCTCACAGCTGGGGCCAACGTCCTGACTTTC.

Worth noting for this clone: The junction shows a germline mismatch at one end, possibly a read error. The chain employs TRBV7-9 and TRBJ2-2, with TRBD2 matching 12 bases. The CDR3 is 17 residues long. Germline V gene lookup returns CDR1 SEHNR and CDR2 FQNEAQ (reference sequence). In DNA, the CDR3 is TGCGCCAGCAGCCAGGCACGGACTAGCGGGGCCACCGGGGAGCTGTTTTTT. Amino acids: CASSQARTSGATGELFF.

The chain recombines TRBV7-8 with TRBJ2-7; D is ambiguous. V lost 1 base and J 8 bases, leaving 6 bases between the germline ends. The V gene's germline CDR1 is SGHVS and CDR2 FQNEAQ. The CDR3 covers 11 residues. The CDR3 spells CASSLGNQQYF. The CDR3 DNA reads TGTGCCAGCAGCTTAGGGAATCAGCAGTACTTC. Together with reference TRBV7-8 and TRBJ2-7, the CDR3 gives the full variable domain: GAGVSQSPRYKVAKRGQDVALRCDPISGHVSLFWYQQALGQGPEFLTYFQNEAQLDKSGLPSDRFFAERPEGSVSTLKIQRTQQEDSAVYLCASSLGNQQYFGPGTRLTVT.